This is a list of T cell receptor beta chains from one sample in a study of molecular identifiers for immune sequencing clone quantification. TCRdb ran MiXCR on the PCR reads and lists one entry per CDR3 protein. The table shows approximately 550,000 distinct CDR3 sequences, with 25% occurring only once. The sample consisted of naive CD8+ T cells from blood, with Jurkat cell RNA spiked in. All receptors come from a human donor in good health. Some libraries in this study had Jurkat cell RNA spiked in. The CDR3 runs from the conserved cysteine through the conserved F or W. Fields, in order: clone size, J gene, D gene, V gene, CDR3 protein, CDR3 DNA. The D gene is left open where the match is weak. Some rows have no size entry. The others give once, few or many, or a class for an expanded clone.

>many|TRBJ2-5|TRBD1|TRBV20-1
CSAGGQPVETQYF
TGCAGTGCTGGGGGACAGCCCGTGGAAACCCAGTACTTC
>many|TRBJ2-3|TRBD2|TRBV7-2
CASSLTSGSTDTQYF
TGTGCCAGCAGCTTGACTAGCGGGAGCACAGATACGCAGTATTTT
>.|TRBJ2-5|.|TRBV6-2/TRBV6-3
CASRQGAETQYF
TGTGCCAGCAGACAGGGCGCGGAGACCCAGTACTTC
>.|TRBJ2-7|TRBD2|TRBV7-9
CASSSGLAKSYEQYF
TGTGCCAGCAGCTCCGGACTAGCGAAGTCCTACGAGCAGTACTTC
>.|TRBJ2-5|.|TRBV20-1
CSASQGTQYF
TGCAGTGCTAGCCAGGGGACCCAGTACTTC
>few|TRBJ1-1|.|TRBV21-1
CASSAKTASHWGDTEAFF
TGTGCCAGCAGCGCCAAGACCGCGAGCCATTGGGGCGACACTGAAGCTTTCTTT
>few|TRBJ1-1|.|TRBV4-3
CASSINRFTEAFF
TGCGCCAGCAGTATAAACAGGTTCACTGAAGCTTTCTTT
>.|TRBJ2-3|.|TRBV13
CASSPPMSDTQYF
TGTGCCAGCAGCCCGCCGATGTCAGATACGCAGTATTTT
>few|TRBJ1-5|.|TRBV7-6
CASNLSGNQPQHF
TGTGCCAGCAACTTATCAGGCAATCAGCCCCAGCATTTT
>.|TRBJ2-1|TRBD2|TRBV20-1
CSARIAGVEQFF
TGCAGTGCTAGAATAGCGGGAGTTGAGCAGTTCTTC
>many|TRBJ1-5|TRBD1|TRBV24-1
CATSDWQTGHKQPQHF
TGTGCCACCAGTGATTGGCAGACAGGGCATAAACAGCCCCAGCATTTT
>.|TRBJ2-1|TRBD2|TRBV9
CASSVAGTSGGSTYNEQFF
TGTGCCAGCAGCGTAGCTGGGACTAGCGGGGGGTCAACCTACAATGAGCAGTTCTTC
>.|TRBJ2-3|.|TRBV4-1
CASSQDTVPTDTQYF
TGCGCCAGCAGCCAAGATACAGTCCCCACAGATACGCAGTATTTT
>few|TRBJ1-1|.|TRBV4-3
CASSATGLGGTEAFF
TGCGCCAGCAGCGCAACTGGCCTAGGGGGCACTGAAGCTTTCTTT
>.|TRBJ1-1|.|TRBV6-5
CASSYVRGGTETFF
TGTGCCAGCAGTTACGTTAGGGGTGGCACTGAAACTTTCTTT
>few|TRBJ2-7|.|TRBV7-9
CASSPFASYEQYF
TGTGCCAGCAGCCCCTTCGCTTCCTACGAGCAGTACTTC
>many|TRBJ2-1|TRBD2|TRBV5-1
CASSLELAGSYNEQFF
TGTGCCAGCAGCTTAGAACTAGCGGGGTCCTACAATGAGCAGTTCTTC
>many|TRBJ1-4|TRBD1|TRBV5-6
CASSEDRFATNEKLFF
TGTGCCAGCAGCGAGGACAGGTTTGCAACTAATGAAAAACTGTTTTTT
>many|TRBJ2-7|TRBD2|TRBV12-3/TRBV12-4
CASSLRVLGGGHEQYF
TGTGCCAGCAGTTTACGGGTTCTGGGCGGGGGACACGAGCAGTACTTC
>.|TRBJ2-7|.|TRBV20-1
CSASRLSAGAYEQYF
TGCAGTGCTAGCCGCCTTTCGGCAGGGGCCTACGAGCAGTACTTC
>many|TRBJ2-1|.|TRBV6-5
CASSPSPWNNEQFF
TGTGCCAGCAGCCCTAGCCCGTGGAACAATGAGCAGTTCTTC
>few|TRBJ2-1|.|TRBV11-2
CASSLIVPAEQFF
TGTGCCAGCAGCTTAATAGTCCCAGCTGAGCAGTTCTTC
>few|TRBJ2-1|TRBD2|TRBV24-1
CATGPAGGLDNEQFF
TGTGCCACCGGTCCGGCGGGAGGTCTGGATAATGAGCAGTTCTTC
>few|TRBJ1-1|.|TRBV4-1
CASSQVGRSTEAFF
TGCGCCAGCAGCCAAGTCGGACGGTCCACTGAAGCTTTCTTT
>.|TRBJ1-1|TRBD1|TRBV28
CASRTGGRMIEAFF
TGTGCCAGCAGGACAGGGGGTAGGATGATTGAAGCTTTCTTT
>.|TRBJ1-1|TRBD1|TRBV25-1
CASSGPGTGGIAFF
TGTGCCAGCAGTGGACCAGGGACAGGGGGGATAGCTTTCTTT
>few|TRBJ2-1|TRBD2|TRBV13
CASSHGGGNEQFF
TGTGCCAGCAGTCACGGGGGAGGGAATGAGCAGTTCTTC
>.|TRBJ2-2|.|TRBV7-9
CATLGGKNTGELFF
TGTGCCACCCTCGGGGGCAAGAACACCGGGGAGCTGTTTTTT
>few|TRBJ2-4|.|TRBV5-1
CASSLAGGQKNIQYF
TGCGCCAGCAGCTTGGCCGGGGGCCAAAAAAACATTCAGTACTTC
>many|TRBJ1-1|TRBD1|TRBV4-2
CASSPLQGASNTEAFF
TGTGCCAGCAGCCCGTTACAGGGGGCATCGAACACTGAAGCTTTCTTT
>many|TRBJ2-7|TRBD1|TRBV5-1
CASSSSGGVYEQYF
TGCGCCAGCAGCTCATCAGGGGGCGTATACGAGCAGTACTTC
>.|TRBJ2-7|.|TRBV20-1
CNASAAGSYEQYF
TGCAATGCTAGTGCGGCAGGTTCCTACGAGCAGTACTTC
>few|TRBJ2-3|.|TRBV27
CASSWGPSTDTQYF
TGTGCCAGCAGTTGGGGACCTAGCACAGATACGCAGTATTTT
>many|TRBJ1-3|.|TRBV13
CASSPGAPDGNTIYF
TGTGCCAGCAGCCCTGGGGCGCCCGACGGAAACACCATATATTTT
>few|TRBJ2-5|.|TRBV29-1
CSVGNRRETQYF
TGCAGCGTTGGAAATCGGCGGGAGACCCAGTACTTC
>many|TRBJ2-1|TRBD1|TRBV10-3
CAISETGASYNEQFF
TGTGCCATCAGTGAGACAGGGGCCTCATACAATGAGCAGTTCTTC
>.|TRBJ2-5|.|TRBV20-1
CSARDSGSVMQETQYF
TGCAGTGCTAGAGATTCGGGGTCAGTAATGCAAGAGACCCAGTACTTC
>.|TRBJ2-7|.|TRBV6-5
CASSYSSYSGEQYF
TGTGCCAGCAGTTACTCCTCCTACTCGGGGGAGCAGTACTTC
>.|TRBJ1-1|.|TRBV19
CASSSVTVSAYPGAFF
TGTGCCAGTAGTTCGGTAACGGTTTCAGCTTATCCTGGAGCTTTCTTT
>.|TRBJ2-1|.|TRBV4-3
CASSRLLASGNEQFF
TGCGCCAGCAGCCGGTTGCTAGCGTCGGGGAATGAGCAGTTCTTC
>many|TRBJ2-3|.|TRBV6-6
CASIPDGGRVTDTQYF
TGTGCCAGCATACCGGACGGGGGACGGGTCACAGATACGCAGTATTTT
>few|TRBJ1-1|.|TRBV4-1
CASSQGWGGFATEAFF
TGCGCCAGCAGCCAAGGTTGGGGGGGGTTCGCCACTGAAGCTTTCTTT
>.|TRBJ2-2|.|TRBV30
CAWSVLLYSSEHTGELFF
TGTGCCTGGAGTGTATTATTGTATTCTAGCGAACACACCGGGGAGCTGTTTTTT
>.|TRBJ1-4|TRBD1|TRBV7-9
CASSSMTGANEELFF
TGTGCCAGCAGCTCGATGACAGGGGCTAATGAAGAACTGTTTTTT
>.|TRBJ2-3|TRBD2|TRBV20-1
CSASLRTSGATDTQYF
TGCAGTGCTAGCCTAAGGACTAGCGGGGCCACAGATACGCAGTATTTT
>few|TRBJ2-3|TRBD1|TRBV9
CASSVSGAPRGLADTQYF
TGTGCCAGCAGCGTGTCAGGGGCGCCCAGGGGGCTGGCAGATACGCAGTATTTT
>.|TRBJ1-1|TRBD1|TRBV6-5
CASSEGQGGSATEAFF
TGTGCCAGCAGTGAAGGACAGGGCGGATCGGCCACTGAAGCTTTCTTT
>.|TRBJ2-1|.|TRBV27
CASSLLGDGEQFF
TGTGCCAGCAGTTTATTAGGGGACGGTGAGCAGTTCTTC
>many|TRBJ1-3|.|TRBV11-2
CASSSAGVTGNTIYF
TGTGCCAGCAGCTCTGCGGGGGTTACTGGAAACACCATATATTTT
>.|TRBJ1-2|TRBD1|TRBV25-1
CASSAGQGNDGYTF
TGTGCCAGCAGTGCAGGACAGGGGAACGATGGCTACACCTTC
>many|TRBJ1-1|.|TRBV6-5
CASSSPTTGGDTEAFF
TGTGCCAGCAGTTCTCCTACGACGGGGGGCGACACTGAAGCTTTCTTT
>many|TRBJ2-7|TRBD1|TRBV19
CASSRRGTGSSYEQYF
TGTGCCAGTAGTAGAAGAGGGACAGGGAGCTCCTACGAGCAGTACTTC
>.|TRBJ2-7|TRBD2|TRBV27
CASRFRTSGTYEQYF
TGTGCCAGCAGGTTCCGGACTAGCGGTACCTACGAGCAGTACTTC
>few|TRBJ1-1|.|TRBV3-1
CASSQGAGFEAFF
TGTGCCAGCAGCCAAGGTGCTGGATTTGAAGCTTTCTTT
>many|TRBJ2-2|TRBD1|TRBV24-1
CATSDSQGTTGELFF
TGTGCCACCAGTGACTCACAGGGGACCACCGGGGAGCTGTTTTTT
>.|TRBJ1-2|TRBD1|TRBV29-1
CSVEEGALQGVDYGYTF
TGCAGCGTTGAAGAAGGGGCTCTACAGGGGGTGGACTATGGCTACACCTTC
>few|TRBJ1-1|.|TRBV30
CAFGTYEAFF
TGTGCCTTCGGGACATATGAAGCTTTCTTT
>many|TRBJ2-1|.|TRBV27
CASSFGLAPDEQFF
TGTGCCAGCAGTTTTGGTCTAGCGCCCGATGAGCAGTTCTTC
>.|TRBJ1-5|.|TRBV7-7
CASSLGTSGRTDTQHF
TGTGCCAGCAGCTTAGGGACTAGCGGGCGCACAGATACGCAGCATTTT
>.|TRBJ2-1|.|TRBV19
CTSSYGALYNEQFF
TGTACCAGTAGTTACGGAGCCCTTTACAATGAGCAGTTCTTC